The 20 T cell receptor beta chains below come from one sample, sequenced in a study of blood T cell repertoires in COVID-19. The data were produced by immunoSEQ multiplex PCR, yet TCRdb's version contains in-frame clones alone and is incomplete. The sample lists some 300,000 clones, more than 70% occurring once. Sequencing was performed on PBMCs or T cells enriched from blood (not recorded which). All receptors come from a woman aged 60-70 years in a cohort exposed to, infected with or recovered from COVID-19 (not recorded which).

The sample holds one count of this clone. The gene calls are TRBV28 and TRBJ2-7; 10 nucleotides align to TRBD1. The length of the CDR3 is 16 residues. Germline V CDR1 and CDR2: MDHEN, SYDVKM. The V gene end was trimmed by 5 bases and the J gene end by 2 bases; junction bases not matched to a gene: 9. CDR3 nucleotide sequence: TGTGCCAGCAGTCTAGGACAGGGGGTTGGTCCCTACGAGCAGTACTTC. Translated: CASSLGQGVGPYEQYF.

The chain carries TRBV6-1 and TRBJ1-5; D is uncertain. The V end lost 4 bases, the J end lost 0 bases, and 19 bases lay between the germline ends. Germline V gives CDR1 MNHNS, CDR2 SASEGT. The CDR3 has 18 amino acids. The CDR3 DNA reads TGTGCCAGCAGTGCGAAGTCTTTACCTCGGGGTAGCAATCAGCCCCAGCATTTT. Its translation is CASSAKSLPRGSNQPQHF.

The chain joins TRBV28 to TRBJ1-2, with D possibly TRBD1 on 5 matching bases. CDR3 length: 13 residues. Per germline, CDR1 MDHEN and CDR2 SYDVKM. With 6 bases removed from V and 4 bases from J, the gap between germline ends came to 12 bases. In DNA, the CDR3 is TGTGCCAGCAGGGGGGGTGCTTCCTATGGCTACACCTTC. This translates into CASRGGASYGYTF.

The chain couples TRBV2 to TRBJ1-4; D might be TRBD1 (5 bases). Trimming cost V 5 bases and J 5 bases, with 15 bases left between them. This CDR3 has 15 residues. Germline loops: CDR1 SNHLY, CDR2 FYNNEI. The CDR3 sequence: CASSRPTERNEKLFF. The CDR3 bases are TGTGCCAGCAGTCGACCGACAGAACGAAATGAAAAACTGTTTTTT.

The rearrangement joins TRBV28 to TRBJ2-1; 9 bases align to TRBD2. CDR1 and CDR2 (germline): MDHEN, SYDVKM. The CDR3 spans 16 residues. The V and J ends lost 6 bases and 4 bases, in that order; junction bases with no gene match: 10. CDR3 sequence: CASSEIAGEGYNEQFF. As DNA, the CDR3 is TGTGCCAGCAGCGAAATAGCGGGAGAGGGGTACAATGAGCAGTTCTTC.

Here the CDR3 reads CAISESWQGDYEQYF. The CDR3 DNA is TGTGCCATCAGTGAGTCGTGGCAGGGGGACTACGAGCAGTACTTC. The genes are TRBV10-3 and TRBJ2-7; 7 nucleotides align to TRBD1. Unmatched junction bases numbered 5, after V lost 0 bases and J lost 3 bases. From germline, CDR1 is ENHRY and CDR2 SYGVKD. There are 15 residues in the CDR3.

In its sample, this clone was seen a few times. The chain's CDR3 is CASSRGEGVTDTQYF. As DNA, the CDR3 is TGTGCCAGCAGCAGAGGGGAGGGAGTCACAGATACGCAGTATTTT. The chain links TRBV6-5 to TRBJ2-3; 7 nucleotides line up with TRBD2. The germline V gene has CDR1 MNHEY and CDR2 SVGAGI. V shed 6 bases, J shed 2 bases, and the junction held 8 bases outside the gene matches. The CDR3 contains 15 residues.

This rearrangement joins TRBV11-2 to TRBJ2-1; 9 bases match TRBD1. The CDR3 runs to 12 residues. Germline V gene sequence: CDR1 SGHAT, CDR2 FQNNGV. V trimming: 4 bases; J trimming: 16 bases; junction bases outside the gene matches: 8. CDR3 amino acids: CASSSTGTGRFF. The CDR3 DNA is TGTGCCAGCAGCTCGACCGGGACAGGGAGATTCTTC. The full variable domain, completed using reference TRBV11-2 and TRBJ2-1, is EAGVAQSPRYKIIEKRQSVAFWCNPISGHATLYWYQQILGQGPKLLIQFQNNGVVDDSQLPKDRFSAERLKGVDSTLKIQPAKLEDSAVYLCASSSTGTGRFFGPGTRLTVL.

V usage is TRBV10-2 and J usage is TRBJ1-1; no firm D call. Trimming pared 6 bases from V and 0 bases from J, leaving 14 bases between. The CDR3 is made up of 15 amino acids. Germline values: CDR1 WSHSY, CDR2 SAAADI. The CDR3 is CASRDSLRMNTEAFF. DNA of the CDR3: TGCGCCAGCAGGGACTCGCTTAGGATGAACACTGAAGCTTTCTTT.

This clone was counted a few times. The chain carries TRBV2 and TRBJ2-7; 7 nucleotides match TRBD2. V trimming: 7 bases; J trimming: 5 bases; junction bases outside the gene matches: 11. The CDR3 totals 14 residues. Germline CDR1 and CDR2: SNHLY and FYNNEI. The CDR3 DNA reads TGTGCCAGCAACTTTGGCGGGAGTAGCGACGAGCAGTACTTC. This sequence encodes CASNFGGSSDEQYF.

This rearrangement joins TRBV11-1 to TRBJ1-4, with TRBD1 matching over 11 bases. The CDR3 is made up of 14 amino acids. Per the germline V gene, CDR1 is SGHAT and CDR2 is FQDESV (reference sequence). V shed 6 bases, J shed 7 bases, and the junction held 4 bases outside the gene matches. CDR3: CASRRTGGGEKLFF. The CDR3 DNA is TGTGCCAGCAGGAGGACAGGGGGCGGTGAAAAACTGTTTTTT.

This chain uses TRBV13 with TRBJ2-1, with 8 bases aligning to TRBD1. This CDR3 is built from 16 residues. Trimming cost V 5 bases and J 0 bases; bases outside gene matches: 6. Germline loops: CDR1 PRHDT, CDR2 FYEKMQ (reference sequence). CDR3 bases: TGTGCCAGCAGCGTTGGACAGGGAAGCTCCTACAATGAGCAGTTCTTC. Translating it yields CASSVGQGSSYNEQFF.

This clone was found a few times. The gene calls are TRBV7-2 and TRBJ2-1; D may be TRBD1 (6 bases). The CDR3 is made up of 13 amino acids. V was cut by 8 bases and J by 7 bases, with 15 bases left in between. Germline CDR1 reads SGHTA; CDR2 reads FQGNSA. This CDR3 reads CASLPQGWNEQFF. CDR3 bases: TGTGCCAGCCTCCCGCAGGGGTGGAATGAGCAGTTCTTC.

This clone was observed once. The gene calls are TRBV27 and TRBJ1-4, with D uncertain. The CDR3 has 15 residues. Trimming pared 3 bases from V and 0 bases from J, leaving 8 bases between. Germline CDR1 and CDR2: MNHEY and SMNVEV (reference sequence). The CDR3 here is CASSFSVATNEKLFF. The CDR3 DNA reads TGTGCCAGCAGTTTTAGCGTTGCAACTAATGAAAAACTGTTTTTT.

The chain combines TRBV7-2 with TRBJ1-1, with TRBD1 matching 10 bases. Germline CDR1 reads SGHTA; CDR2 reads FQGNSA. The CDR3 contains 15 residues. V was pared by 4 bases and J by 5 bases, with 7 bases of the junction left unmatched. CDR3 in DNA: TGTGCCAGCAGCTCGCGACAGGGGGCGCGAACTGAAGCTTTCTTT. This codes for CASSSRQGARTEAFF.

The CDR3 reads CASSEWGQAVAKNIQYF. The DNA for the CDR3 is TGTGCCAGCAGTGAATGGGGACAGGCGGTAGCCAAAAACATTCAGTACTTC. This sequence joins TRBV21-1 and TRBJ2-4; no DNA check was done on the table's D call, TRBD1. TRBV21-1 is listed as a pseudogene. This CDR3 contains 17 residues.

The rearrangement links TRBV7-2 to TRBJ2-1; the match to TRBD2 covers 9 bases. The V segment lost 6 bases and the J segment 5 bases; nucleotides outside the gene matches: 8. Germline lookup yields CDR1 SGHTA and CDR2 FQGNSA. This CDR3 is 15 amino acids long. CDR3 amino acids: CASSLGASGNNEQFF. The CDR3 coding sequence is TGTGCCAGCAGTCTAGGGGCTAGCGGGAACAATGAGCAGTTCTTC.

In DNA, the CDR3 is TGTGCCAGCAGCGTCCCGACAGGGGCCGGATACGAGCAGTACTTC. It is translated as CASSVPTGAGYEQYF. V gene TRBV5-8 combines with J gene TRBJ2-7; 8 bases are a match to TRBD1. The germline V gene has CDR1 SGHTS and CDR2 YDEGEE. This CDR3 has 15 residues. J gave up 4 bases and V 4 bases, and 10 bases lay outside the gene matches.

The V call is TRBV28, the J call TRBJ1-2; D is unclear. The germline CDR1 and CDR2 sequences are MDHEN and SYDVKM. V was cut by 4 bases and J by 1 base, with 4 bases left in between. This CDR3 spans 12 amino acids. CDR3 residues: CASSSLNYGYTF. The DNA of the CDR3 is TGTGCCAGCAGTTCCCTTAACTATGGCTACACCTTC.

This clone came up a few times. J is TRBJ2-1 and V is TRBV9; 9 nucleotides match TRBD2. J was trimmed by 14 bases and V by 0 bases; bases with no gene match: 9. CDR1 is SGDLS, CDR2 YYNGEE, per germline. CDR3 length: 14 amino acids. CDR3 bases: TGTGCCAGCAGCGTAGAGGTAGCGGGAGATATGAAGTTCTTC. This encodes CASSVEVAGDMKFF. Drawing the rest from reference TRBV9 and TRBJ2-1, the complete variable domain is DSGVTQTPKHLITATGQRVTLRCSPRSGDLSVYWYQQSLDQGLQFLIQYYNGEERAKGNILERFSAQQFPDLHSELNLSSLELGDSALYFCASSVEVAGDMKFFGPGTRLTVL.